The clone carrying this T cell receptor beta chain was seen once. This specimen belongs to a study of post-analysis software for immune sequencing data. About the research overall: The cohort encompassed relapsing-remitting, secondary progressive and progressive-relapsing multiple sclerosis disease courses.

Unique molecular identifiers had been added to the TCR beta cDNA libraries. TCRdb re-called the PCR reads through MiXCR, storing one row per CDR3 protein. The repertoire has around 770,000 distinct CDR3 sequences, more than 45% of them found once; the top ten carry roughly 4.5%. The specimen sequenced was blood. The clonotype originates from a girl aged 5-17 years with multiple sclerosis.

CDR3 protein: CASSLGYRGSRNEQFF. DNA of the CDR3: TGCGCCAGCAGCTTGGGCTACAGGGGTAGTCGCAATGAGCAGTTCTTC. J is TRBJ2-1 and V is TRBV5-1; 7 nucleotides align to TRBD1. The germline V gene has CDR1 SGHRS and CDR2 YFSETQ. The CDR3 spans 16 residues. V lost 0 bases and J lost 6; bases outside the gene matches: 9.